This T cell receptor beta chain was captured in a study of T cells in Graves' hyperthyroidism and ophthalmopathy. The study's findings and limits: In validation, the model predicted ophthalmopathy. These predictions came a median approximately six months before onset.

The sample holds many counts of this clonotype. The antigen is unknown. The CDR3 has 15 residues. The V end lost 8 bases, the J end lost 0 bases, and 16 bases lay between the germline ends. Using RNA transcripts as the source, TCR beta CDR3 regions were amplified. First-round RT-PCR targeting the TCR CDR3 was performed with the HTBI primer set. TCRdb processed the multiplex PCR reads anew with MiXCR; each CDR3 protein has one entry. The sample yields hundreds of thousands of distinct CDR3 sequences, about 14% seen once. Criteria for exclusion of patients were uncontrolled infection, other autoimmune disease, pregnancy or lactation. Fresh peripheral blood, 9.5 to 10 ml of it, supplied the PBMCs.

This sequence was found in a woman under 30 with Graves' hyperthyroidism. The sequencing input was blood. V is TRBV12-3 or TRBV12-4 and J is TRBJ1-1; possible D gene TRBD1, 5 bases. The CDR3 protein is CASALSGGLNTEAFF. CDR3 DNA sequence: TGTGCCAGCGCTTTAAGTGGGGGTCTGAACACTGAAGCTTTCTTT.